The clone carrying this TCR beta chain appeared a few times. PCR primers comprised 60 Vbeta and 13 Jbeta primers. Generated by immunoSEQ multiplex PCR, the TCRdb table keeps only in-frame clones and is missing some. The profile shows 190,000 or so clones, 75% to 90% of them singletons. This entry belongs to a study of cytomegalovirus exposure and HLA in healthy donors. This receptor was taken from a boy aged 5-17 years in good health and CMV-seronegative. The specimen sequenced was PBMCs.

The CDR3 region is CASSEQGSGRASYNEQFF. The CDR3 nucleotides read TGTGCCAGCAGTGAACAGGGTAGCGGGAGGGCCTCCTACAATGAGCAGTTCTTC. This chain connects TRBV25-1 to TRBJ2-1; 11 bases align to TRBD2. This CDR3 comprises 18 residues. The germline V gene has CDR1 MGHDK and CDR2 SYGVNS. Trimming cost V 2 bases and J 0 bases; bases outside gene matches: 6.